These 24 T cell receptor beta chains share one sample of origin, sequenced in a study of OX40 agonist ivuxolimab in advanced cancers. Clones were read by immunoSEQ multiplex PCR, and TCRdb kept only the in-frame ones, dropping some. The table includes approximately 70,000 clones, almost 90% detected once. The source material was CD4+ or CD8+ T cells sorted from blood, sampled in a trial of the OX40 agonist ivuxolimab. Source of these receptors: an adult with an advanced solid tumor such as melanoma, head and neck, liver or kidney cancer.

This clone showed up just once. V usage is TRBV10-1 and J usage is TRBJ1-1; D remains unclear. CDR1 and CDR2 (germline): WNHNN, SYGVQD (reference sequence). The CDR3 runs 13 residues. Trimming left V 3 bases short and J 0 bases short, with 5 bases between. CDR3 sequence reads: CASSEFMNTEAFF. The CDR3 DNA sequence: TGCGCCAGCAGTGAATTCATGAACACTGAAGCTTTCTTT.

The chain has TRBV11-2 and TRBJ2-7; D gene uncertain. Germline-derived CDR1 and CDR2 are SGHAT and FQNNGV. Trimming took off 4 bases at V and 11 bases at J, with 18 bases between the two ends. CDR3 size: 13 residues. The CDR3 DNA is TGTGCCAGCAGCTCCGCTAGGGCCATTCGCGAGTACTTC. Translated: CASSSARAIREYF.

The chain has TRBV4-2 and TRBJ2-3; tentative D call: TRBD2 (7 bases). The ends were cut back, 8 bases at V and 4 bases at J, with 19 bases in the middle. CDR3 length: 15 amino acids. From germline, CDR1 is LGHNA and CDR2 YNFKEQ. The CDR3 loop is CASCNLGGGADTQYF. CDR3 DNA: TGTGCCAGCTGCAATCTGGGGGGGGGCGCAGATACGCAGTATTTT.

The genes are TRBV14 and TRBJ2-2; TRBD2 aligns across 10 bases. With 7 bases clipped from V and 5 bases from J, the junction kept 16 bases outside the gene matches. This CDR3 spans 18 amino acids. Germline V gene lookup returns CDR1 SGHDN and CDR2 FVKESK. This CDR3 is CASTPSPLAGGWTGELFF. CDR3 DNA sequence: TGTGCCAGCACCCCAAGCCCCTTAGCGGGAGGTTGGACCGGGGAGCTGTTTTTT.

The J gene is TRBJ1-5, the V gene TRBV29-1; TRBD1 matches 8 bases. V dropped 4 bases and J dropped 0; count of bases not matched to a gene: 8. The CDR3 length is 16 residues. From germline, CDR1 is SQVTM and CDR2 ANQGSEA. In nucleotides, the CDR3 is TGCAGCGTTGCAGGGGGCTTAACTTATAGCAATCAGCCCCAGCATTTT. This gives the protein CSVAGGLTYSNQPQHF.

This clone occurred once. The chain employs TRBV29-1 and TRBJ2-3; 12 nucleotides match TRBD2. In germline, CDR1 is SQVTM, CDR2 ANQGSEA. V was pared by 6 bases and J by 5 bases, with 6 bases of the junction left unmatched. This CDR3 region has 14 residues. CDR3 residues: CSVGLAGTGDTQYF. The DNA for the CDR3 is TGCAGCGTCGGACTAGCGGGAACGGGAGATACGCAGTATTTT.

This clone appeared a few times. In nucleotides, the CDR3 is TGTGCCAGCAGCTCGTCCGCCAGCTCCTATAATTCACCCCTCCACTTT. Translated, it gives CASSSSASSYNSPLHF. The chain recombines TRBV5-4 with TRBJ1-6; no firm D call. The V gene's germline CDR1 is SGHNT and CDR2 YYREEE (reference sequence). V was pared by 3 bases and J by 0 bases, with 10 bases between. This CDR3 comprises 16 residues.

The chain couples TRBV6-1 to TRBJ2-2, with a weak D call TRBD1 (6 bases). The CDR3 totals 13 residues. The V end lost 4 bases, the J end lost 6 bases, and 9 bases lay between the germline ends. Germline lookup yields CDR1 MNHNS and CDR2 SASEGT. The CDR3 region is CASSGWTAGELFF. Written as DNA, the CDR3 is TGTGCCAGCAGTGGATGGACAGCCGGGGAGCTGTTTTTT.

Regarding this clone: Other DNA sequences of this sample code for an identical CDR3. The rearrangement links TRBV28 to TRBJ2-5; the match to TRBD2 covers 8 bases. Unmatched junction bases numbered 1, after V lost 5 bases and J lost 5 bases. Per germline, CDR1 MDHEN and CDR2 SYDVKM. CDR3 length: 12 amino acids. The CDR3 is CASSERGETQYF. CDR3 sequence (DNA): TGTGCCAGCAGTGAGCGGGGGGAGACCCAGTACTTC.

The chain is built from TRBV18 and TRBJ2-1, with D possibly matching TRBD2 (5 bases). Trimming took 3 bases from V and 0 from J, leaving 12 bases between them. Germline V lookup: CDR1 KGHSH, CDR2 LQKENI. The CDR3 runs to 16 residues. CDR3 region: CASSPKRPNSYNEQFF. The CDR3 DNA reads TGTGCCAGCTCACCGAAGCGGCCTAACTCCTACAATGAGCAGTTCTTC.

CDR3 residues: CASVPSGGHQETQYF. CDR3 coding DNA: TGTGCCAGCGTCCCTAGCGGGGGCCACCAAGAGACCCAGTACTTC. This rearrangement joins TRBV18 to TRBJ2-5, with 10 bases aligning to TRBD2. Germline V gene sequence: CDR1 KGHSH, CDR2 LQKENI. Losses at the gene ends were 8 bases for V and 0 bases for J; bases not matched to a gene: 6. The CDR3 covers 15 residues.

The genes are TRBV4-2 and TRBJ1-2; 7 bases match TRBD1. Germline CDR1 LGHNA, CDR2 YNFKEQ. V dropped 0 bases and J dropped 4; count of bases not matched to a gene: 11. The CDR3 consists of 17 residues. CDR3 sequence: CASSQDLITGETYGYTF. For the CDR3, the DNA is TGTGCCAGCAGCCAAGATCTTATTACAGGGGAAACCTATGGCTACACCTTC.

This clone appeared a single time. V usage is TRBV2 and J usage is TRBJ1-1, with D tentatively TRBD1 (6 bases). V dropped 7 bases and J dropped 3 bases, with 18 bases sitting between them. CDR1 SNHLY and CDR2 FYNNEI come from the germline V gene. The CDR3 spans 15 residues. CDR3 bases: TGTGCCAGCACTCGATTCGGGGGGCGATACACTGAAGCTTTCTTT. It translates to CASTRFGGRYTEAFF. The variable domain in full, with the rest retrieved from reference TRBV2 and TRBJ1-1, is EPEVTQTPSHQVTQMGQEVILRCVPISNHLYFYWYRQILGQKVEFLVSFYNNEISEKSEIFDDQFSVERPDGSNFTLKIRSTKLEDSAMYFCASTRFGGRYTEAFFGQGTRLTVV.

The rearrangement links TRBV18 to TRBJ2-3; D is uncertain. With 0 bases removed from V and 8 bases from J, the gap between germline ends came to 9 bases. The CDR3 length is 13 residues. CDR1 is KGHSH and CDR2 is LQKENI in the germline V gene. The CDR3 DNA reads TGTGCCAGCTCACCACCGGCACAATTTACGCAGTATTTT. The encoded protein is CASSPPAQFTQYF.

This clone was observed a single time. CDR3 nucleotide sequence: TGTGCCTGGAGTCAAAGCGGGAGGGCCGAAGATACGCAGTATTTT. It codes for CAWSQSGRAEDTQYF. V is TRBV30 and J is TRBJ2-3; TRBD2 matches at 10 bases. The CDR3 consists of 15 residues. V lost 2 bases, J lost 5 bases, and 7 bases stayed unmatched. Germline lookup yields CDR1 GTSNPN and CDR2 SVGIG (reference sequence).

V and J are TRBV18 and TRBJ2-2, with D hard to call. Between the trimmed V and J ends, which lost 3 bases and 7 bases, there was a span of 6 bases. This CDR3 has 12 residues. Germline lookup yields CDR1 KGHSH and CDR2 LQKENI. The CDR3 here is CASSPALGELFF. The CDR3 bases are TGTGCCAGCTCACCCGCGCTCGGGGAGCTGTTTTTT. Together with reference TRBV18 and TRBJ2-2, the CDR3 gives the full variable domain: NAGVMQNPRHLVRRRGQEARLRCSPMKGHSHVYWYRQLPEEGLKFMVYLQKENIIDESGMPKERFSAEFPKEGPSILRIQQVVRGDSAAYFCASSPALGELFFGEGSRLTVL.

This clone was counted a few times. The gene calls are TRBV2 and TRBJ1-5; a weak D match, TRBD1 (5 bases). V lost 6 bases to trimming and J lost 1 base, with 10 bases between them. CDR3 length equals 14 residues. Per the germline V gene, CDR1 is SNHLY and CDR2 is FYNNEI. In DNA, the CDR3 is TGTGCCAGCAGAGCTGACAGAAGCAATCAGCCCCAGCATTTT. It yields the protein CASRADRSNQPQHF.

The chain combines TRBV7-3 with TRBJ2-3, with TRBD1 as a possible D gene (5 bases). Trimming took off 0 bases at V and 2 bases at J, with 6 bases between the two ends. CDR1 and CDR2 (germline): SGHTA, FQGTGA. CDR3 length: 14 amino acids. Written as DNA, the CDR3 is TGTGCCAGCAGCTTAACACAGGCCACAGATACGCAGTATTTT. This translates into CASSLTQATDTQYF.

The rearrangement joins TRBV15 to TRBJ1-1, with TRBD1 as a possible D gene (6 bases). Germline-derived CDR1 and CDR2 are LNHNV and YYDKDF (reference sequence). Trimming shortened V by 3 bases and J by 4 bases, and 15 bases separated the two germline ends. The CDR3 consists of 15 residues. For the CDR3, the DNA is TGTGCCACCAGCAGGGATCCAGGGGAGGCCACTGAAGCTTTCTTT. Encoded protein: CATSRDPGEATEAFF.

DNA of the CDR3: TGTGCCAGCAGCTTAGTCGGGGGGCTAAATCAGCCCCAGCATTTT. Its protein is CASSLVGGLNQPQHF. V gene TRBV7-2 combines with J gene TRBJ1-5; TRBD1 is a possible D gene (6 bases). Germline CDR1 reads SGHTA; CDR2 reads FQGNSA. The V gene lost 1 base and the J gene lost 4 bases, with 11 bases spanning the gap. This CDR3 has 15 amino acids.

The chain uses TRBV30 and TRBJ2-7; 12 nucleotides agree with TRBD1. Trimming removed 4 bases from V and 3 bases from J; junction bases left unmatched: 10. Germline CDR1 GTSNPN, CDR2 SVGIG (reference sequence). CDR3 length: 16 residues. The CDR3 is CAWISGQGARRYEQYF. DNA for the CDR3: TGTGCCTGGATTTCGGGACAGGGGGCCCGACGCTACGAGCAGTACTTC. Full variable domain (missing parts from reference TRBV30 and TRBJ2-7): SQTIHQWPATLVQPVGSPLSLECTVEGTSNPNLYWYRQAAGRGLQLLFYSVGIGQISSEVPQNLSASRPQDRQFILSSKKLLLSDSGFYLCAWISGQGARRYEQYFGPGTRLTVT.

The CDR3 loop reads CASSAGPSGAYNEQFF. The CDR3 nucleotides read TGCGCCAGCAGCGCCGGGCCTAGCGGGGCCTACAATGAGCAGTTCTTC. The chain has TRBV5-1 and TRBJ2-1, with 9 positions matching TRBD2. The trim removed 4 bases at V and 2 bases at J, leaving 7 bases unmatched. The CDR3 covers 16 residues. Germline V CDR1 and CDR2: SGHRS, YFSETQ.

CDR3 in amino acids: CASSYSITTTNEKLFF. CDR3 coding DNA: TGTGCCAGCAGTTACTCCATTACCACAACTAATGAAAAACTGTTTTTT. The rearrangement joins TRBV6-6 to TRBJ1-4, with D unclear. V gave up 0 bases and J gave up 0 bases, with 8 bases separating them. Germline V lookup: CDR1 MNHNY, CDR2 SVGAGI (reference sequence). CDR3 length: 16 residues.

V is TRBV5-1 and J is TRBJ2-5; TRBD1 or TRBD2 may be the D gene (5 bases each). The V end was cut by 4 bases, the J end by 4 bases, with 17 bases between. Germline assignment: CDR1 SGHRS and CDR2 YFSETQ. The CDR3 covers 15 residues. CDR3 amino acids: CASSAPAAGRETQYF. In DNA, the CDR3 is TGCGCCAGCAGCGCCCCCGCGGCAGGGAGAGAGACCCAGTACTTC.